This is a list of T cell receptor beta chains from one sample in a study of long-term antiretroviral therapy in people with HIV. Libraries were prepared by immunoSEQ multiplex PCR; TCRdb keeps only in-frame clonotypes and omits some of them. The table lists 25,000 to 40,000 clones, 96% of them singletons. The source material was unsorted PBMCs, sampled about 6.6 years after starting antiretroviral therapy. Source of these receptors: a man between 25 and 39 years old with HIV. The CDR3 runs from the conserved cysteine through the conserved F or W. A D gene is named only where the DNA matches it firmly. Some rows have no size entry. The others give once, few or many, or a class for an expanded clone.

TRBJ1-1 | few | TRBV6-1 | - | TGTGCCAGCAGTGACGGCAGCTGGGGGAACACTGAAGCTTTCTTT | CASSDGSWGNTEAFF
TRBJ2-5 | - | TRBV10-3 | TRBD1 | TGTGCCACGGGACAGCAAGAGACCCAGTACTTC | CATGQQETQYF
TRBJ1-1 | - | TRBV6-5 | - | TGTGCCAGCAGTGTGCAGGTTGGAGCTTTCTTT | CASSVQVGAFF
TRBJ2-7 | - | TRBV6-5 | - | TGTGCCAGCAGCTTAACCCTTGACAGGTCCTACGAGCAGTACTTC | CASSLTLDRSYEQYF
TRBJ2-7 | - | TRBV16 | - | TGTGCCAGCAGCCAAGTGGAGGGGTACGAGCAGTACTTC | CASSQVEGYEQYF
TRBJ1-4 | - | TRBV19 | - | TGTGCCAGTAGTCGCCTGGGACGGGGGAGTGAAAAACTGTTTTTT | CASSRLGRGSEKLFF
TRBJ1-2 | - | TRBV5-5 | - | TGTGCCAGCAGCTTTAGAGGGGGGGGCTACACCTTC | CASSFRGGGYTF
TRBJ2-5 | - | TRBV5-6 | TRBD1 | TGTGCCAGCAGCCAAGACAGGGGGCGACTTCTGGAGACCCAGTACTTC | CASSQDRGRLLETQYF
TRBJ1-4 | - | TRBV10-3 | - | TGTGCCATCAGGTCCGAAGGTGCAACTAATGAAAAACTGTTTTTT | CAIRSEGATNEKLFF
TRBJ2-7 | - | TRBV2 | TRBD2 | TGTGCCAGCAGTGACCGGACTAGCGGGTACGAGCAGTACTTC | CASSDRTSGYEQYF
TRBJ1-4 | - | TRBV5-1 | - | TGCGCCAGCCGGAGAATAGACAGCCGCTATGAAAAACTGTTTTTT | CASRRIDSRYEKLFF
TRBJ1-5 | - | TRBV4-2 | - | TGTGCCAGCAGCCAAGATCTAAGGGCTGAGGGGCAGGGCAATCAGCCCCAGCATTTT | CASSQDLRAEGQGNQPQHF
TRBJ1-6 | - | TRBV5-1 | - | TGCGCCAGCAGCCCGGAGCAGGATTCACCCCTCCACTTT | CASSPEQDSPLHF
TRBJ2-5 | - | TRBV6-1 | TRBD2 | TGTGCCAGCAGTGACCTACTAGCGGAAGAGACCCAGTACTTC | CASSDLLAEETQYF
TRBJ2-2 | - | TRBV6-1 | TRBD1 | TGTGCCAGCAAATGGGACAGAGTGAACACCGGGGAGCTGTTTTTT | CASKWDRVNTGELFF
TRBJ1-4 | - | TRBV19 | - | TGTGCCAGTAGTATGATGGGGGCTGAAGAAAAACTGTTTTTT | CASSMMGAEEKLFF
TRBJ2-7 | - | TRBV27 | - | TGTGCCACCTCAGGGCCGGGCCGGCAGGTCTACGAGCAGTACTTC | CATSGPGRQVYEQYF
TRBJ2-1 | - | TRBV29-1 | TRBD1 | TGCAGCGCCCGACAGGGGATTCCCTACAATGAGCAGTTCTTC | CSARQGIPYNEQFF
TRBJ2-1 | - | TRBV11-2 | - | TGTGCCAGCAGCTTAAGACATGAGCAGTTCTTC | CASSLRHEQFF
TRBJ2-3 | - | TRBV9 | TRBD1 | TGTGCCAGCAGCGTAGCTCGGTTGGCAGGGGGCTCGGATACGCAGTATTTT | CASSVARLAGGSDTQYF
TRBJ1-2 | - | TRBV6-5 | - | TGTGCCAGCAGCGAGACGGGGGGCTACACCTTC | CASSETGGYTF
TRBJ1-3 | - | TRBV4-1 | - | TGCGCCAGCAGCCAACAGGGAAGTGGAAACACCATATATTTT | CASSQQGSGNTIYF
TRBJ1-1 | - | TRBV19 | - | TGTGCCAGTAGCACAGGGCGGACTGAAGCTTTCTTT | CASSTGRTEAFF
TRBJ2-5 | - | TRBV7-8 | TRBD1 | TGTGCCAGCAGCTTAGCCGGGACAGGGGGGACCCAGTACTTC | CASSLAGTGGTQYF
TRBJ2-7 | - | TRBV27 | - | TGTGCCAGCAGTCATGGCTACGAGCAGTACTTC | CASSHGYEQYF
TRBJ1-2 | - | TRBV13 | TRBD1 | TGTGCCAGCAGCCTACAGGGGGCGCTGAACTATGGCTACACCTTC | CASSLQGALNYGYTF
TRBJ2-1 | - | TRBV2 | - | TGTGCCAGCTCACTAGGATCCAATGAGCAGTTCTTC | CASSLGSNEQFF
TRBJ2-7 | - | TRBV11-2 | TRBD2 | TGTGCCAGCAGCTTAGCGCCTGCGGGAGCTGTCTACGAGCAGTACTTC | CASSLAPAGAVYEQYF
TRBJ2-7 | once | TRBV4-2 | - | TGTGCCAGCAGCCATACCATACCCCGGAAGGCGCAGTACTTC | CASSHTIPRKAQYF
TRBJ2-7 | - | TRBV11-2 | TRBD1 | TGTGCCAGCAGCTTAGGTCCGGGACAGAGGTCCTACGAGCAGTACTTC | CASSLGPGQRSYEQYF
TRBJ2-1 | - | TRBV2 | TRBD2 | TGTGCCAGCAGCGGCCCCCTTGGACTAGCTAATGAGCAGTTCTTC | CASSGPLGLANEQFF
TRBJ2-7 | - | TRBV19 | - | TGTGCCAGTAGTATAAGTTACAACTCCTACGAGCAGTACTTC | CASSISYNSYEQYF
TRBJ1-1 | - | TRBV29-1 | - | TGCAGCGTTTTTAAGACCATGTCCACTGAAGCTTTCTTT | CSVFKTMSTEAFF
TRBJ2-1 | - | TRBV6-4 | - | TGTGCCAGCAGTGAAACGACCCTCTTAGCGCCAAATGAGCAGTTCTTC | CASSETTLLAPNEQFF
TRBJ1-3 | - | TRBV7-2 | - | TGTGCCAGCAGCTTGGTGGGACCGAGCTCTGGAAACACCATATATTTT | CASSLVGPSSGNTIYF
TRBJ1-4 | - | TRBV6-5 | TRBD1 | TGTGCCAGCAGTTTTACCGGGACAGGGGGCAGTGAAAAACTGTTTTTT | CASSFTGTGGSEKLFF
TRBJ2-7 | - | TRBV13 | TRBD2 | TGTGCCAGCAAGCGGGAGGGATACGAGCAGTACTTC | CASKREGYEQYF
TRBJ2-7 | - | TRBV19 | - | TGTGCCAGTAGTATTGATGGCGACGTCGATGGAGGGGAGCAGTACTTC | CASSIDGDVDGGEQYF
TRBJ1-4 | - | TRBV7-8 | TRBD1 | TGTGCCAGCAGCCTAGACAGGGGCACTAATGAAAAACTGTTTTTT | CASSLDRGTNEKLFF
TRBJ1-6 | - | TRBV27 | - | TGTGCCAGCAGCAGGATTGCACTTAATTCACCCCTCCACTTT | CASSRIALNSPLHF
TRBJ2-1 | - | TRBV14 | TRBD2 | TGTGCCAGCAGCTACGTAGCGGGGGGCCGGGATGAGCAGTTCTTC | CASSYVAGGRDEQFF
TRBJ1-1 | - | TRBV7-2 | - | TGTGCCAGCAGCCCCGACGTCCGTAACACTGAAGCTTTCTTT | CASSPDVRNTEAFF
TRBJ1-6 | - | TRBV6-5 | TRBD1 | TGTGCCAGCAGTTACTCGACCGGCCAGGGGGGGGGACCCCTCCACTTT | CASSYSTGQGGGPLHF
TRBJ1-6 | - | TRBV6-1 | - | TGTGCCAGCAGTGAAAGGGGGGTTTTTAATTCACCCCTCCACTTT | CASSERGVFNSPLHF
TRBJ2-2 | - | TRBV27 | - | TGTGCCAGCCCCGCCGCCCCGGGTGACCCCGGGGAGCTGTTTTTT | CASPAAPGDPGELFF
TRBJ1-5 | - | TRBV2 | - | TGTGCCAGCAGCGAGGGGAGGGGTGGGAATCAGCCCCAGCATTTT | CASSEGRGGNQPQHF
TRBJ1-1 | - | TRBV19 | - | TGTGCCAGTATCCTTGGAGGGACAGAAGCTTTCTTT | CASILGGTEAFF
TRBJ2-3 | - | TRBV10-3 | - | TGTGCCATCAGTGAGTCGATGGGGGATACGCAGTATTTT | CAISESMGDTQYF
TRBJ1-5 | - | TRBV6-5 | TRBD1 | TGTGCCAGCAGCACCGGGACAGACAATCAGCCCCAGCATTTT | CASSTGTDNQPQHF
TRBJ2-1 | - | TRBV7-2 | TRBD1 | TGTGCCGGAGGACAGGGAATAAATGAGCAGTTCTTC | CAGGQGINEQFF
TRBJ1-2 | - | TRBV6-6 | - | TGTGCCAGCAGTTACCTTCAGGACTATGGCTACACCTTC | CASSYLQDYGYTF
TRBJ2-5 | - | TRBV5-1 | - | TGCGCCAGCAGGCCGGGGGTGACGTGGGTTAGCGAGACCCAGTACTTC | CASRPGVTWVSETQYF
TRBJ2-3 | - | TRBV19 | TRBD1 | TGTGCCAGTACGGGGGGACAGGGGAGCACAGATACGCAGTATTTT | CASTGGQGSTDTQYF
TRBJ1-1 | - | TRBV20-1 | - | TGCAGTGCTAGAGGAGACACTGAAGCTTTCTTT | CSARGDTEAFF
TRBJ1-1 | - | TRBV10-3 | - | TGTGCCATCAGTGAGGGAGGGAACACTGAAGCTTTCTTT | CAISEGGNTEAFF
TRBJ2-1 | - | TRBV25-1 | - | TGTGCCAGCAGCGAACTCGACTACAATGAGCAGTTCTTC | CASSELDYNEQFF
TRBJ1-1 | - | TRBV4-1 | - | TGCGCCAGCAGCGACAGGAACACTGAAGCTTTCTTT | CASSDRNTEAFF